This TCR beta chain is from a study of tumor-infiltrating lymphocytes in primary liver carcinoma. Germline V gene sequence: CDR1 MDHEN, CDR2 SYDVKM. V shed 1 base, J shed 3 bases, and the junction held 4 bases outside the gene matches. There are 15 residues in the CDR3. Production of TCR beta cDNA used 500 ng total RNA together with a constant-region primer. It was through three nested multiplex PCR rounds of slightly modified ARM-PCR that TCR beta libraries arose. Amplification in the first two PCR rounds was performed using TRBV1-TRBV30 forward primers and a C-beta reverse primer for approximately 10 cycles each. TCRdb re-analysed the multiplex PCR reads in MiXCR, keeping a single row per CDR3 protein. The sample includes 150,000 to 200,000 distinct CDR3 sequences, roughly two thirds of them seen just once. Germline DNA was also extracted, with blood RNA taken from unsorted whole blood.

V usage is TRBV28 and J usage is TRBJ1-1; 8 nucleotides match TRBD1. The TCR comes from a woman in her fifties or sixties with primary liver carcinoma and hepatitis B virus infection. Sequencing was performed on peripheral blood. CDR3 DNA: TGTGCCAGCAGTTTATATCAGGGGGCGGACACTGAAGCTTTCTTT. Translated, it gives CASSLYQGADTEAFF.